The rows below give T cell receptor beta chains drawn from one sample of a study of identical twins. TCRdb redid the calling of the 5' RACE reads with MiXCR, one entry per CDR3 protein. In the table there are about 290,000 distinct CDR3 sequences, roughly 10% of which are singletons. This same sample was also taken into another study, of yellow fever vaccine responses in identical twins.

The sample was CD8+ T cells sorted from blood. The receptors were sampled from a woman younger than 30 in good health. Each CDR3 is given with its conserved first and last residue. Fields, in order: clone size, J gene, D gene, CDR3 length, V gene, CDR3 protein, CDR3 DNA. D genes are given only for firm matches. Not every row has a clone size; where given, it reads once, few, many or a size class.

clone_size: NA
j_call: TRBJ2-5
d_call: TRBD2
cdr3_length: 19
v_call: TRBV7-8
cdr3_aa: CASSPETLAGGPFGETQYF
cdr3_nt: TGTGCCAGCAGCCCAGAGACGTTAGCGGGAGGGCCCTTTGGAGAGACCCAGTACTTC

clone_size: many
j_call: TRBJ2-7
d_call: TRBD1
cdr3_length: 15
v_call: TRBV20-1
cdr3_aa: CSARDDGTGFYEQYF
cdr3_nt: TGCAGTGCTAGAGATGACGGGACAGGGTTCTACGAGCAGTACTTC

clone_size: many
j_call: TRBJ1-1
d_call: TRBD1
cdr3_length: 13
v_call: TRBV5-1
cdr3_aa: CASRGTENTEAFF
cdr3_nt: TGCGCCAGCAGGGGGACAGAGAACACTGAAGCTTTCTTT

clone_size: few
j_call: TRBJ2-3
d_call: NA
cdr3_length: 16
v_call: TRBV3-1
cdr3_aa: CASSQDPGTSTDTQYF
cdr3_nt: TGTGCCAGCAGCCAAGACCCGGGTACTAGCACAGATACGCAGTATTTT

clone_size: many
j_call: TRBJ1-4
d_call: NA
cdr3_length: 14
v_call: TRBV12-3/TRBV12-4
cdr3_aa: CASSYRVEGEKLFF
cdr3_nt: TGTGCCAGCAGTTACAGGGTGGAAGGGGAAAAACTGTTTTTT

clone_size: many
j_call: TRBJ2-3
d_call: NA
cdr3_length: 14
v_call: TRBV7-9
cdr3_aa: CASTGAGGADTQYF
cdr3_nt: TGTGCCAGCACCGGGGCCGGGGGTGCAGATACGCAGTATTTT

clone_size: many
j_call: TRBJ1-5
d_call: NA
cdr3_length: 13
v_call: TRBV2
cdr3_aa: CASSEGVGQPQHF
cdr3_nt: TGTGCCAGCAGCGAAGGGGTTGGTCAGCCCCAGCATTTT

clone_size: NA
j_call: TRBJ2-5
d_call: NA
cdr3_length: 17
v_call: TRBV6-2/TRBV6-3
cdr3_aa: CASSYKSDGTPQETQYF
cdr3_nt: TGTGCCAGCAGTTATAAGAGTGACGGGACCCCCCAAGAGACCCAGTACTTC

clone_size: many
j_call: TRBJ2-7
d_call: TRBD1
cdr3_length: 15
v_call: TRBV4-3
cdr3_aa: CASSQDRTGSYEQYF
cdr3_nt: TGCGCCAGCAGCCAAGATCGGACAGGGTCCTACGAGCAGTACTTC

clone_size: few
j_call: TRBJ2-7
d_call: NA
cdr3_length: 15
v_call: TRBV10-3
cdr3_aa: CAISEWGQGPSEQYF
cdr3_nt: TGTGCCATCAGTGAGTGGGGACAAGGTCCATCCGAGCAGTACTTC

clone_size: many
j_call: TRBJ2-3
d_call: TRBD2
cdr3_length: 15
v_call: TRBV15
cdr3_aa: CATSVLAGATDTQYF
cdr3_nt: TGTGCCACCAGCGTACTAGCGGGAGCTACAGATACGCAGTATTTT